This T cell receptor beta chain was obtained from a study of blood T cell repertoires in COVID-19. In the authors' methods: Researchers report that nucleated cell counts were estimated from reference gene primer amplification. Only in-frame clones appear in the TCRdb table, and some are missing; sequencing was by immunoSEQ multiplex PCR. D and trimming were read from the DNA, whereas the V and J calls and clone size are those reported in that table. The table lists roughly 250,000 clones, roughly 87% of them singletons. The V end lost 4 bases, the J end lost 7 bases, and 29 bases lay between the germline ends. Germline values: CDR1 SGDLS, CDR2 YYNGEE. The CDR3 has 19 amino acids.

The sample taken for sequencing was peripheral blood. The receptor was derived from a man aged 60 to 75 who had recovered from COVID-19. The chain links TRBV9 to TRBJ2-2, with D tentatively TRBD1 (6 bases). CDR3 coding DNA: TGTGCCAGCAGCCCCGCCGTAGGGGGTGTCGTAAGGGCGGTCGGGGAGCTGTTTTTT. This codes for CASSPAVGGVVRAVGELFF.